The 3 T cell receptor beta chains reported below all come from one sample, sequenced in a study of T cells after yellow fever vaccination. From the 5' RACE reads, TCRdb called clonotypes with MiXCR, one entry per CDR3 protein. This table holds about 320,000 distinct CDR3 sequences, about 10% found once. The sequenced sample was CD4+ T cells sorted from PBMCs, obtained 45 days after the yellow fever booster vaccination. Source of these receptors: a man aged 18 to 35 who received the YFV17D yellow fever vaccine.

This clonotype was found a few times. The genes are TRBV6-2 or TRBV6-3 and TRBJ2-7, with 9 bases lining up with TRBD2. CDR1 and CDR2 (germline): MNHEY, SVGEGT. J was trimmed by 0 bases and V by 2 bases; bases with no gene match: 2. CDR3 length equals 15 residues. For the CDR3, the DNA is TGTGCCAGCAGTTACAGTAGCGGGGGCTCCTACGAGCAGTACTTC. This sequence encodes CASSYSSGGSYEQYF.

This clonotype was seen only a few times. CDR3 region: CAISTTSGGADTQYF. The CDR3 nucleotides read TGTGCCATCAGTACGACTAGCGGGGGGGCAGATACGCAGTATTTT. The chain uses TRBV10-3 and TRBJ2-3; 14 positions agree with TRBD2. The ends lost 5 bases at V and 4 bases at J; junction bases unmatched: 2. CDR1 is ENHRY and CDR2 is SYGVKD in the germline V gene. The CDR3 length is 15 residues.

The chain links TRBV5-1 to TRBJ2-5, with unresolved D. In germline, CDR1 is SGHRS, CDR2 YFSETQ. Deletions cut 4 bases from V and 4 bases from J, with 17 bases between. This CDR3 contains 15 residues. The CDR3 DNA reads TGCGCCAGCAGCGGGTGGACCCGACTGCGAGAGACCCAGTACTTC. Translating gives CASSGWTRLRETQYF.